These 21 T cell receptor beta chains originate from one sample sequenced in a study of shared clonotypes between healthy human individuals. The assay was immunoSEQ multiplex PCR, and TCRdb's table has in-frame clones only and misses some. The table lists about 360,000 clones, roughly 70% of them singletons. The sequencing input was memory CD4+ T cells sorted from blood. The subset was: CD45RA-negative fraction. These receptors all stem from a young man in good health.

The chain joins TRBV10-3 to TRBJ2-5; D ambiguous. CDR3 length equals 12 residues. Germline V gene sequence: CDR1 ENHRY, CDR2 SYGVKD. V was clipped by 4 bases and J by 1 base, with 4 bases between them. CDR3 nucleotides: TGTGCCATCAGTGGGTTCCAAGAGACCCAGTACTTC. This codes for CAISGFQETQYF.

V is TRBV19 and J is TRBJ1-5; maybe TRBD1 (5 bases). Germline loops: CDR1 LNHDA, CDR2 SQIVND (reference sequence). V lost 2 bases, J lost 5 bases, and 13 bases lay in between. CDR3 size: 15 residues. The CDR3 DNA follows: TGTGCCAGTAGTATATCCTGGCGGGGGGATCAGCCCCAGCATTTT. It yields the protein CASSISWRGDQPQHF.

The rearrangement uses TRBV28 and TRBJ2-7, with TRBD1 identical over 7 bases. The CDR3 has 14 amino acids. Germline-derived CDR1 and CDR2 are MDHEN and SYDVKM. J was trimmed by 4 bases and V by 6 bases; bases with no gene match: 9. CDR3 DNA: TGTGCCAGCAGAGAGGTACAGGGGTTGTACGAGCAGTACTTC. Residues: CASREVQGLYEQYF.

This chain joins TRBV5-8 and TRBJ1-1, with a possible D match to TRBD1 (6 bases). V was clipped by 4 bases and J by 2 bases, with 9 bases between them. Germline V gene sequence: CDR1 SGHTS, CDR2 YDEGEE. This CDR3 is 13 amino acids long. The CDR3 nucleotides are TGTGCCAGCAGCAGGGGGTTAAACACTGAAGCTTTCTTT. Amino acids: CASSRGLNTEAFF.

The chain couples TRBV19 to TRBJ1-4; D not certain. Per germline, CDR1 LNHDA and CDR2 SQIVND (reference sequence). V was pared by 6 bases and J by 2 bases, with 13 bases between. The CDR3 extends over 15 amino acids. CDR3 protein: CASSRNRGTNEKLFF. CDR3 nucleotide sequence: TGTGCCAGTAGCAGGAACCGAGGCACTAATGAAAAACTGTTTTTT. The entire variable domain, with the rest obtained from reference TRBV19 and TRBJ1-4, is as follows: DGGITQSPKYLFRKEGQNVTLSCEQNLNHDAMYWYRQDPGQGLRLIYYSQIVNDFQKGDIAEGYSVSREKKESFPLTVTSAQKNPTAFYLCASSRNRGTNEKLFFGSGTQLSVL.

This chain connects TRBV2 to TRBJ2-1; 9 nucleotides line up with TRBD1. V lost 5 bases and J lost 7; bases outside the gene matches: 6. This CDR3 contains 14 residues. CDR1 and CDR2 from the germline V gene are SNHLY and FYNNEI. CDR3 amino acids: CASSLQGAENEQFF. The DNA for the CDR3 is TGTGCCAGCAGTTTACAGGGGGCTGAGAATGAGCAGTTCTTC.

This chain uses TRBV5-1 with TRBJ2-5; the D gene is possibly TRBD1 (6 bases). The CDR3 spans 13 residues. V was trimmed by 4 bases and J by 3 bases, leaving 10 bases between them. CDR1 is SGHRS and CDR2 is YFSETQ in the germline V gene. CDR3 region: CASSKNREETQYF. DNA for the CDR3: TGCGCCAGCAGCAAAAACAGGGAAGAGACCCAGTACTTC.

V usage is TRBV4-2 and J usage is TRBJ1-4, with TRBD1 matching 7 bases. V gave up 0 bases and J gave up 4 bases; unmatched junction bases: 5. The CDR3 is made up of 16 amino acids. The V gene's germline CDR1 is LGHNA and CDR2 YNFKEQ. The CDR3 is CASSQDRGQLNEKLFF. CDR3 coding DNA: TGTGCCAGCAGCCAAGATCGGGGACAGCTTAATGAAAAACTGTTTTTT.

This chain connects TRBV7-9 to TRBJ2-7; unclear D gene. Per the germline V gene, CDR1 is SEHNR and CDR2 is FQNEAQ (reference sequence). Trimming pared 2 bases from V and 2 bases from J, leaving 4 bases between. The CDR3 totals 12 residues. The CDR3 spells CASSLPTYEQYF. The DNA for the CDR3 is TGTGCCAGCAGCTTACCAACCTACGAGCAGTACTTC.

In this sample, this clone turned up a few times. The CDR3 nucleotides are TGTGCCAGCAGCTATTGGGGGGAGGAGACCCAGTACTTC. It yields the protein CASSYWGEETQYF. The chain links TRBV7-2 to TRBJ2-5, with D maybe TRBD2 (6 bases). The V end lost 4 bases, the J end lost 5 bases, and 11 bases lay between the germline ends. CDR3 length: 13 residues. The germline V gene encodes CDR1 SGHTA and CDR2 FQGNSA. The full variable domain, rest sourced from reference TRBV7-2 and TRBJ2-5, is GAGVSQSPSNKVTEKGKDVELRCDPISGHTALYWYRQSLGQGLEFLIYFQGNSAPDKSGLPSDRFSAERTGGSVSTLTIQRTQQEDSAVYLCASSYWGEETQYFGPGTRLLVL.

This sequence joins TRBV6-5 and TRBJ2-1; a possible D gene is TRBD1 (6 bases). Trimming shortened V by 6 bases and J by 9 bases, and 15 bases separated the two germline ends. Germline CDR1 and CDR2: MNHEY and SVGAGI. CDR3 length: 13 amino acids. CDR3 sequence: CASRSQGRGEQFF. CDR3 sequence (DNA): TGTGCCAGCAGATCACAGGGTCGCGGTGAGCAGTTCTTC.

The chain employs TRBV28 and TRBJ2-5, with no clear D. From germline, CDR1 is MDHEN and CDR2 SYDVKM. Trimming pared 8 bases from V and 1 base from J, leaving 17 bases between. The CDR3 runs to 15 residues. This chain's CDR3 is CASGLHKGPQETQYF. The CDR3 coding sequence is TGTGCCAGCGGCCTTCATAAGGGTCCCCAAGAGACCCAGTACTTC.

The chain uses TRBV19 and TRBJ1-2; tentative D call: TRBD1 (6 bases). Per the germline V gene, CDR1 is LNHDA and CDR2 is SQIVND (reference sequence). CDR3 length: 14 residues. Trimming cost V 8 bases and J 5 bases, with 18 bases left between them. CDR3 amino acids: CASWGAARLYGYTF. For the CDR3, the DNA is TGTGCCAGTTGGGGGGCAGCGAGACTTTATGGCTACACCTTC.

The CDR3, as DNA: TGTGCCAGCAGCCCCCAACGGGGTACCTACGAGCAGTACTTC. It specifies CASSPQRGTYEQYF. The chain recombines TRBV7-6 with TRBJ2-7; a possible D gene is TRBD2 (5 bases). The V gene's germline CDR1 is SGHVS and CDR2 FNYEAQ. Trimming cost V 5 bases and J 2 bases, with 13 bases left between them. The length of the CDR3 is 14 residues.

This chain connects TRBV2 to TRBJ1-5; 7 bases align to TRBD1. The V gene end was trimmed by 2 bases and the J gene end by 4 bases; junction bases not matched to a gene: 5. Germline lookup yields CDR1 SNHLY and CDR2 FYNNEI. The CDR3 has 15 amino acids. The CDR3 DNA reads TGTGCCAGCAGTGAACAGGGGGTAGGGAATCAGCCCCAGCATTTT. Protein: CASSEQGVGNQPQHF.

This clone appeared a single time. J is TRBJ1-1 and V is TRBV5-4, with D tentatively TRBD1 (5 bases). This CDR3 comprises 14 residues. Germline values: CDR1 SGHNT, CDR2 YYREEE (reference sequence). Deletions cut 2 bases from V and 3 bases from J, with 11 bases between. CDR3 sequence: CASSFGRGDTEAFF. The CDR3, as DNA: TGTGCCAGCAGCTTCGGTCGGGGGGACACTGAAGCTTTCTTT.

The genes are TRBV7-8 and TRBJ2-3; D gene ambiguous. From germline, CDR1 is SGHVS and CDR2 FQNEAQ. The CDR3 runs to 15 residues. V was cut by 4 bases and J by 3 bases, with 14 bases left in between. CDR3 residues: CASSSHQMSTDTQYF. CDR3 sequence (DNA): TGTGCCAGCAGCTCACACCAAATGTCGACAGATACGCAGTATTTT.

The gene calls are TRBV5-4 and TRBJ2-5; 9 nucleotides line up with TRBD2. The trim removed 0 bases at V and 3 bases at J, leaving 12 bases unmatched. Germline values: CDR1 SGHNT, CDR2 YYREEE (reference sequence). The CDR3 consists of 18 residues. CDR3 sequence: CASSLGGASGTLKETQYF. The CDR3, as DNA: TGTGCCAGCAGCTTGGGGGGGGCTAGCGGGACCCTCAAAGAGACCCAGTACTTC.

The J gene is TRBJ2-1, the V gene TRBV27, with 7 bases identical to TRBD2. Germline V gene sequence: CDR1 MNHEY, CDR2 SMNVEV (reference sequence). The CDR3 extends over 16 amino acids. Unmatched junction bases numbered 6, after V lost 4 bases and J lost 0 bases. The CDR3 coding sequence is TGTGCCAGCAGTTCCCCCGGGGACTACTCCTACAATGAGCAGTTCTTC. Translating it yields CASSSPGDYSYNEQFF.

The chain combines TRBV7-9 with TRBJ1-3; unclear D gene. This CDR3 is 17 amino acids long. The V gene lost 0 bases and the J gene lost 0 bases, with 12 bases spanning the gap. The germline V gene has CDR1 SEHNR and CDR2 FQNEAQ (reference sequence). CDR3 coding DNA: TGTGCCAGCAGCTTAGCGCTTCGCTCTACCTCTGGAAACACCATATATTTT. Translating gives CASSLALRSTSGNTIYF. Based on the CDR3 plus reference TRBV7-9 and TRBJ1-3, the full variable domain is DTGVSQNPRHKITKRGQNVTFRCDPISEHNRLYWYRQTLGQGPEFLTYFQNEAQLEKSRLLSDRFSAERPKGSFSTLEIQRTEQGDSAMYLCASSLALRSTSGNTIYFGEGSWLTVV.

The chain combines TRBV30 with TRBJ1-6; D is uncertain. CDR3 size: 13 residues. CDR1 is GTSNPN, CDR2 SVGIG, per germline (reference sequence). Trimming cost V 3 bases and J 10 bases, with 13 bases left between them. This CDR3 reads CAWSERQDSPLHF. The CDR3, as DNA: TGTGCCTGGAGCGAAAGACAAGACTCACCCCTCCACTTT.